The 16 T cell receptor beta chains in this list originate from one sample, sequenced in a study of identical twins. Via MiXCR, TCRdb re-called the 5' RACE reads, giving one row per CDR3 protein. The data hold 1.5 million to 2 million distinct CDR3 sequences, with 25% to 35% observed a single time. Sequenced material: cord blood. The origin of the receptors is a newborn girl in good health.

There are many counts of this clonotype. The rearrangement uses TRBV29-1 and TRBJ2-1; TRBD1 agrees at 7 bases. This CDR3 spans 15 amino acids. Looked up from germline, CDR1 is SQVTM and CDR2 is ANQGSEA. V was pared by 6 bases and J by 4 bases, with 12 bases of the junction left unmatched. CDR3 nucleotides: TGCAGCGTCCGGGACGGGACAGAGATATACAATGAGCAGTTCTTC. Translated: CSVRDGTEIYNEQFF.

This clonotype turned up a few times. The chain uses TRBV20-1 and TRBJ1-1; 9 nucleotides line up with TRBD1. Germline V gene sequence: CDR1 DFQATT, CDR2 SNEGSKA (reference sequence). V dropped 1 base and J dropped 1; count of bases not matched to a gene: 4. This CDR3 has 15 residues. CDR3 in amino acids: CSARGGTGPNTEAFF. In nucleotides, the CDR3 is TGCAGTGCTAGAGGAGGGACAGGGCCGAACACTGAAGCTTTCTTT.

This clonotype was observed a single time. The chain carries TRBV4-1 and TRBJ1-1, with no clear D. This CDR3 is 16 amino acids long. Trimming stripped 3 bases from V and 0 bases from J, with 14 bases between. Germline-derived CDR1 and CDR2 are MGHRA and YSYEKL. In DNA form, the CDR3 reads TGCGCCAGCAGCCACGTTGGTCGGGGAATGAACACTGAAGCTTTCTTT. Its translation is CASSHVGRGMNTEAFF.

The chain employs TRBV29-1 and TRBJ2-1; 7 bases are a match to TRBD1. CDR3 length: 12 amino acids. The V gene's germline CDR1 is SQVTM and CDR2 ANQGSEA. V shed 6 bases and J 5 bases; nucleotides not matched to a gene: 4. CDR3 in DNA: TGCAGCGTCAGGGGGAATAACAATGAGCAGTTCTTC. Translating it yields CSVRGNNNEQFF.

The genes are TRBV28 and TRBJ1-5; 11 positions agree with TRBD1. This CDR3 contains 17 residues. V lost 6 bases, J lost 0 bases, and 7 bases stayed unmatched. Germline assignment: CDR1 MDHEN and CDR2 SYDVKM. CDR3 DNA sequence: TGTGCCAGCAGCAACCGGGACAGGGGGTTTAGCAATCAGCCCCAGCATTTT. This encodes CASSNRDRGFSNQPQHF.

The V and J genes are TRBV6-6 and TRBJ2-3; 9 nucleotides line up with TRBD2. This CDR3 spans 17 amino acids. CDR1 MNHNY and CDR2 SVGAGI come from the germline V gene (reference sequence). The V segment lost 3 bases and the J segment 1 base; nucleotides outside the gene matches: 8. CDR3 in amino acids: CASSYPPIAGGTDTQYF. In DNA, the CDR3 is TGTGCCAGCAGTTATCCCCCCATAGCGGGGGGCACAGATACGCAGTATTTT.

This clonotype has a handful of counts. The chain has TRBV4-2 and TRBJ2-7, with D perhaps assigned TRBD1 or TRBD2 (5 bases each). In germline, CDR1 is LGHNA, CDR2 YNFKEQ. Trimming shortened V by 1 base and J by 1 base, and 14 bases separated the two germline ends. There are 16 residues in the CDR3. In DNA, the CDR3 is TGTGCCAGCAGCCAAGTTGATGGGGGTGCTTCCTACGAGCAGTACTTC. It is translated as CASSQVDGGASYEQYF.

The chain recombines TRBV2 with TRBJ1-5, with 9 bases that match TRBD1. The germline V gene encodes CDR1 SNHLY and CDR2 FYNNEI. The CDR3 totals 14 residues. Trimming at V came to 7 bases and at J to 2 bases, leaving 3 bases not matched to a gene. This CDR3 reads CASIRDRGNQPQHF. CDR3 DNA: TGTGCCAGCATACGGGACAGGGGCAATCAGCCCCAGCATTTT.

This clonotype was found a few times. The rearrangement uses TRBV25-1 and TRBJ1-2; no clear D gene. Germline-derived CDR1 and CDR2 are MGHDK and SYGVNS. The CDR3 runs to 16 residues. Trimming removed 3 bases at V and 2 bases at J, with 16 bases between. The CDR3 sequence is CASSEFGSGVNYGYTF. CDR3 bases: TGTGCCAGCAGTGAGTTTGGGTCCGGAGTCAACTATGGCTACACCTTC.

This sequence joins TRBV12-3 or TRBV12-4 and TRBJ1-1, with 7 positions matching TRBD1. V dropped 4 bases and J dropped 3; count of bases not matched to a gene: 8. The CDR3 is made up of 15 amino acids. The DNA for the CDR3 is TGTGCCAGCAGTTCCCGACAGGGCGGTCACACTGAAGCTTTCTTT. This sequence encodes CASSSRQGGHTEAFF.

The chain combines TRBV6-5 with TRBJ1-5; D is possibly TRBD1 (6 bases). Germline assignment: CDR1 MNHEY and CDR2 SVGAGI. The CDR3 length is 13 residues. Trimming pared 4 bases from V and 6 bases from J, leaving 10 bases between. CDR3 nucleotide sequence: TGTGCCAGCAGTTGGGAGGGGGGTCAGCCCCAGCATTTT. Translated: CASSWEGGQPQHF.

This clonotype was seen at least ten times. This chain's CDR3 is CASSGGLPYEQYF. The CDR3 DNA is TGTGCCAGCAGCGGCGGGTTACCCTACGAGCAGTACTTC. V is TRBV9 and J is TRBJ2-7; D perhaps matches TRBD2 (5 bases). This CDR3 has 13 residues. CDR1 and CDR2 from the germline V gene are SGDLS and YYNGEE. With 3 bases removed from V and 2 bases from J, the gap between germline ends came to 9 bases.

This clonotype came up a few times. This chain links TRBV12-3 or TRBV12-4 with TRBJ1-1; D not certain. Trimming cost V 6 bases and J 1 base, with 9 bases left between them. The CDR3 loop spans 13 amino acids. CDR3 loop: CASSAFENTEAFF. CDR3 bases: TGTGCCAGCAGCGCGTTTGAGAACACTGAAGCTTTCTTT.

This clonotype has just a few counts. The genes are TRBV12-3 or TRBV12-4 and TRBJ2-3; D ambiguous. The CDR3 consists of 12 residues. The V and J ends lost 7 bases and 4 bases respectively, with 9 bases between them. The CDR3 DNA reads TGTGCCAGCACCGGGCCCCCAGATACGCAGTATTTT. This encodes CASTGPPDTQYF.

This clonotype appeared a few times. The chain employs TRBV10-3 and TRBJ2-3; no definite D call. The CDR3 runs to 12 residues. Trimming took off 7 bases at V and 2 bases at J, with 7 bases between the two ends. The germline V gene has CDR1 ENHRY and CDR2 SYGVKD. The CDR3 protein is CAINSNTDTQYF. Here the CDR3 DNA reads TGTGCCATCAATAGCAACACAGATACGCAGTATTTT.

On this clonotype: At one of its ends the junction is not consistent with the germline gene, which may arise from a read error. The gene calls are TRBV20-1 and TRBJ2-7; D is possibly TRBD1 (6 bases). The J call could be wrong; TRBJ2-4 is a better fit for the DNA end. Germline CDR1 is DFQATT and CDR2 is SNEGSKA (reference sequence). The CDR3 is made up of 14 amino acids. Here the CDR3 DNA reads TGCAGTGCCCCGGACAGCCTAGCCAAAAGCATTCAGTACTTC. Its protein product is CSAPDSLAKSIQYF.